The 2 T cell receptor beta chains below come from one sample, sequenced in a study of technical replicates of blood from a handful of donors. Clones were sequenced by immunoSEQ multiplex PCR, and TCRdb holds only the in-frame ones, with some missing. Among about 81,000 clones listed, 80% to 90% were seen once. Sequencing was carried out using PBMCs. The receptor set was obtained from a human donor in good health. Some clones in this sample may be carry-over from other donors' samples.

This chain links TRBV30 with TRBJ1-2; TRBD1 agrees at 8 bases. The germline V gene encodes CDR1 GTSNPN and CDR2 SVGIG (reference sequence). CDR3 length: 13 residues. The V and J ends lost 2 bases and 5 bases, in that order; junction bases with no gene match: 4. The CDR3 DNA follows: TGTGCCTGGAGTTTCCAGGGGGCGTATGGCTACACCTTC. It translates to CAWSFQGAYGYTF. Full variable domain (rest looked up from reference TRBV30 and TRBJ1-2): SQTIHQWPATLVQPVGSPLSLECTVEGTSNPNLYWYRQAAGRGLQLLFYSVGIGQISSEVPQNLSASRPQDRQFILSSKKLLLSDSGFYLCAWSFQGAYGYTFGSGTRLTVV.

The chain is built from TRBV19 and TRBJ1-4, with D unclear. Per germline, CDR1 LNHDA and CDR2 SQIVND (reference sequence). The CDR3 loop spans 11 amino acids. The V and J ends lost 4 bases and 14 bases respectively, with 11 bases between them. The CDR3 here is CASSTETRLFF. CDR3 sequence (DNA): TGTGCCAGTAGTACAGAGACAAGGCTGTTTTTT.